The clone carrying this T cell receptor beta chain came up a few times. The target antigen is unknown. This sample is part of a study of response to subunit inactivated influenza vaccine. The CDR3 is 15 amino acids. V lost 5 bases to trimming and J lost 5 bases; unmatched junction nucleotides: 12. Germline CDR1 SGDLS, CDR2 YYNGEE. From the RT-PCR reads, TCRdb called clonotypes with MiXCR, one entry per CDR3 protein. This sample has roughly 570,000 distinct CDR3 sequences, with 10% to 15% found just once. Whole-study findings and limits: The authors suggested that every seasonal influenza vaccination recruits few new T cells.

This TCR derives from a man aged 45-65 years who received an inactivated influenza vaccine. This chain joins TRBV9 and TRBJ2-7; 8 nucleotides agree with TRBD2. Material: PBMCs from blood, obtained more than 35 days after vaccination. CDR3 region: CASSVSSGSFHEQYF. CDR3 coding DNA: TGTGCCAGCAGTGTTTCAAGCGGGAGCTTCCACGAGCAGTACTTC.